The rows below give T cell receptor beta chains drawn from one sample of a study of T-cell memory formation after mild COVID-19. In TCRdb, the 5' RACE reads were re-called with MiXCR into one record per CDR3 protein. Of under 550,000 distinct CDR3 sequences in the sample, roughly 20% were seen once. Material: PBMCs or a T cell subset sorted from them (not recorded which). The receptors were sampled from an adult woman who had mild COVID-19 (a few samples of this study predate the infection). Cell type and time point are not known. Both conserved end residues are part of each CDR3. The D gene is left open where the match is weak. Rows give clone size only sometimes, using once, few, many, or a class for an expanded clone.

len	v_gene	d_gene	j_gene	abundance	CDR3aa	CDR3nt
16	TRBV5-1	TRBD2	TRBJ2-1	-	CASSSVAGESYNEQFF	TGCGCCAGCAGCTCTGTAGCGGGAGAATCCTACAATGAGCAGTTCTTC
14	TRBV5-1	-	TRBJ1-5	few	CASSLSGLDQPQHF	TGCGCCAGCAGCTTGTCAGGGCTGGATCAGCCCCAGCATTTT
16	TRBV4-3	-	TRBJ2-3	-	CASSQVPVPSTDTQYF	TGCGCCAGCAGCCAAGTACCCGTTCCTAGCACAGATACGCAGTATTTT
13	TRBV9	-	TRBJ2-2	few	CASSVVDTGELFF	TGTGCCAGCAGCGTAGTAGACACCGGGGAGCTGTTTTTT
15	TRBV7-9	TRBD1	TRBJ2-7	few	CASSSDPGQWDEQYF	TGTGCCAGCAGTTCGGATCCGGGACAGTGGGACGAGCAGTACTTC
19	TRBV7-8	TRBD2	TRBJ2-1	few	CASSLRGLAVASSYNEQFF	TGTGCCAGCAGCTTAAGGGGACTAGCGGTTGCTAGCTCCTACAATGAGCAGTTCTTC
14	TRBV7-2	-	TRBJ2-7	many	CASSLSAGSYEQYF	TGTGCCAGCAGCTTAAGTGCCGGATCCTACGAGCAGTACTTC
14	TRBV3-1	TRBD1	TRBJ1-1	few	CASSLLTGDTEAFF	TGTGCCAGCAGCCTATTAACAGGGGACACTGAAGCTTTCTTT
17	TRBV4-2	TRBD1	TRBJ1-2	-	CASSQDRTGVGIYGYTF	TGTGCCAGCAGCCAAGATAGGACAGGGGTTGGAATCTATGGCTACACCTTC
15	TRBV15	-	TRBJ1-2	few	CATSRDRAGTYGYTF	TGTGCCACCAGCAGAGATCGAGCAGGGACTTATGGCTACACCTTC
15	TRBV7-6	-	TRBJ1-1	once	CASSLGRVWDTEAFF	TGTGCCAGCAGCTTAGGGAGGGTCTGGGACACTGAAGCTTTCTTT
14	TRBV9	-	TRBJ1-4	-	CASSATSLGTRLFF	TGTGCCAGCAGCGCTACTTCACTGGGGACTAGACTGTTTTTT
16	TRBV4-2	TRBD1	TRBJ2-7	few	CASSQDDTGAGYEQYF	TGTGCCAGCAGCCAAGATGATACAGGGGCTGGCTACGAGCAGTACTTC
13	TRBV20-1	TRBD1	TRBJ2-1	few	CSAAGGLYNEQFF	TGCAGTGCTGCAGGGGGCCTCTACAATGAGCAGTTCTTC
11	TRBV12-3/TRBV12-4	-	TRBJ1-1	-	CASSFGLKRFF	TGTGCCAGCAGCTTCGGACTGAAGCGTTTCTTT
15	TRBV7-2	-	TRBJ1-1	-	CASSLAPGRGTEAFF	TGTGCCAGCAGCTTAGCGCCAGGGCGGGGCACTGAAGCTTTCTTT
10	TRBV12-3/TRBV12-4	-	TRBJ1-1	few	CASTNTEAFF	TGTGCCAGCACCAACACTGAAGCTTTCTTT
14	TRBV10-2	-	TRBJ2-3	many	CASSYGVVTDTQYF	TGCGCCAGCAGCTACGGGGTGGTGACAGATACGCAGTATTTT
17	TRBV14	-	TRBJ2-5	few	CASSQDRGVRGEETQYF	TGTGCCAGCAGCCAAGATCGGGGAGTGAGAGGCGAAGAGACCCAGTACTTC
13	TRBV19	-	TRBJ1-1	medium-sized	CASSIGGGTEAFF	TGTGCCAGTAGTATCGGAGGGGGCACTGAAGCTTTCTTT
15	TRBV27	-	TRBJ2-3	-	CASSLFDSYTDTQYF	TGTGCCAGCAGTTTATTTGACAGCTACACAGATACGCAGTATTTT
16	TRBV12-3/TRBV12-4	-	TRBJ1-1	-	CASSLAPQGWGTEAFF	TGTGCCAGCAGTTTAGCGCCGCAGGGTTGGGGCACTGAAGCTTTCTTT
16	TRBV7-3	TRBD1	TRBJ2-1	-	CASSLDRGQPYNEQFF	TGTGCCAGCAGCTTAGACAGGGGACAGCCCTACAATGAGCAGTTCTTC
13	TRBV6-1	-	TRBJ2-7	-	CAFSPAADYEQYF	TGTGCCTTCTCTCCGGCAGCCGACTACGAGCAGTACTTC
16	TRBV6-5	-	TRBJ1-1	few	CASSQEALLANTEAFF	TGTGCCAGCAGTCAAGAGGCCCTCCTGGCGAACACTGAAGCTTTCTTT
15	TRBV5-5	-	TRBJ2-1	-	CASSFAPREVDEQFF	TGTGCCAGCAGCTTTGCCCCCAGAGAGGTCGATGAGCAGTTCTTC
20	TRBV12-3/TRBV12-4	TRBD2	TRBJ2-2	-	CASSLVVRGGLLYSTGELFF	TGTGCCAGCAGTTTAGTTGTGCGGGGGGGGCTACTATATAGCACCGGGGAGCTGTTTTTT
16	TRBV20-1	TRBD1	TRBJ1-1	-	CSAMDRAARWDTEAFF	TGCAGTGCTATGGACAGGGCGGCCCGCTGGGACACTGAAGCTTTCTTT
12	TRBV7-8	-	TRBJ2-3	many	CASSPSPDTQYF	TGTGCCAGCAGCCCTTCTCCAGATACGCAGTATTTT
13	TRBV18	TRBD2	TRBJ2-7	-	CASSLGLANEQYF	TGTGCCAGCTCGCTGGGACTAGCGAACGAGCAGTACTTC
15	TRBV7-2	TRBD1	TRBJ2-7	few	CASSPRTGLAYEQYF	TGTGCCAGCAGCCCGCGGACAGGGTTGGCCTACGAGCAGTACTTC
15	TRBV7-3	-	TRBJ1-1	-	CASSLTVGVRTEAFF	TGTGCCAGCAGCTTAACGGTGGGGGTGAGGACTGAAGCTTTCTTT
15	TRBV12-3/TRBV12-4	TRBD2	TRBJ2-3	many	CASKPSGRWSDTQYF	TGTGCCAGCAAGCCTAGCGGGAGATGGAGTGATACGCAGTATTTT
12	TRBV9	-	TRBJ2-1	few	CATGGGGNEQFF	TGTGCCACAGGGGGAGGGGGCAATGAGCAGTTCTTC
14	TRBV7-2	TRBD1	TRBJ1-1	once	CASSLERGGQEAFF	TGTGCCAGCAGCTTAGAGAGGGGGGGACAGGAAGCTTTCTTT
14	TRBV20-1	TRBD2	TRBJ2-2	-	CSAASGSHTGELFF	TGCAGTGCTGCTAGCGGATCTCACACCGGGGAGCTGTTTTTT